Below are 3 T cell receptor beta chains sequenced from a single sample in a study of patients and donors after allogeneic stem cell transplantation. TCRdb re-derived calls from the RT-PCR reads in MiXCR, one entry per CDR3 protein. The data hold about a million distinct CDR3 sequences, with approximately 18% observed a single time. The sequencing input was blood, either unsorted or a sorted T cell fraction (not recorded which). The receptors here all came from a human donor who was either an allogeneic HSCT recipient or a stem cell or donor lymphocyte infusion donor (not recorded which). It is not recorded whose cells these are; they may come from a transplant donor.

This clonotype was counted only a few times. The V and J genes are TRBV5-1 and TRBJ2-1; 7 bases are shared with TRBD2. CDR3 size: 15 residues. Unmatched junction bases numbered 10, after V lost 0 bases and J lost 10 bases. Germline V CDR1 and CDR2: SGHRS, YFSETQ. DNA for the CDR3: TGCGCCAGCAGCTTGGCTTGGGGCGGGAGTGGAGAGCAGTTCTTC. Its translation: CASSLAWGGSGEQFF.

This clonotype was detected only a few times. The CDR3 coding sequence is TGTGCCAGCAGCTTCGCGACAGTCACAGATACGCAGTATTTT. Its protein is CASSFATVTDTQYF. The rearrangement joins TRBV7-2 to TRBJ2-3; the D gene is possibly TRBD1 (5 bases). The CDR3 sequence is 14 residues long. CDR1 is SGHTA and CDR2 is FQGNSA in the germline V gene. The ends were cut back, 3 bases at V and 2 bases at J, with 9 bases in the middle.

Only a few counts were recorded for this clonotype. The V call is TRBV5-1, the J call TRBJ2-7, with D possibly being TRBD1 or TRBD2 (5 bases each). The CDR3 totals 13 residues. The germline gives CDR1 SGHRS, CDR2 YFSETQ. Deletions cut 4 bases from V and 6 bases from J, with 14 bases between. The DNA of the CDR3 is TGCGCCAGCAGCGGAATCGGGGCTCCCGAGCAGTACTTC. Residues: CASSGIGAPEQYF.